This T cell receptor (beta chain) was documented in a study of blood T cell repertoires in COVID-19 (dated by TCRdb to 2020 to 2021). Study-wide context: Samples from collaborators originated in the United States, Italy and Spain and spanned both the acute and convalescent phases of COVID-19. The repertoires were released in a freely available public database meant as a resource for research on the immune response to SARS-CoV-2. Where available, HLA class I and class II types were obtained from metadata supplied by the sample provider rather than from assay-based typing. The samples were drawn from two sources: the first 160 participants of the ongoing ImmuneRACE study, and 1,254 subjects contributed by 6 global collaborators. The prospective study material was composed of cDNA or gDNA derived from T cells, B-cell-depleted T cells, or PBMCs. Deeply sampled blood TCRbeta repertoires from subjects exposed to, actively infected with, or recovered from COVID-19 were included in the dataset. Nearly every sample came with metadata listing a de-identified subject ID, COVID-19 status, age in years and sex.

TCRbeta CDR3 regions were amplified from genomic DNA by means of the immunoSEQ Assay, a bias-controlled multiplex PCR. The source study handled its data this way. The number of nucleated cells in each sample was estimated by amplification of reference gene primers within the assay. Sequence reads were collapsed and filtered to measure the absolute abundance of every unique TCRbeta CDR3 rearrangement. Productive Simpson clonality was computed per sample as the square root of Simpson's diversity index over productive rearrangements. In TCRdb, the immuneACCESS table is reduced to in-frame sequences with V and J assigned. These tables do not hold every clone; where another copy was compared, an unresolved V gene accounts for under half, and the others remain unexplained. That table is the source of V, J and clone size, and D and trimming were worked out from the DNA. This sample gives 150,000 to 200,000 clones in total; roughly 85% of them show up just once. About 2.1% of the sample is in the top ten clones.

Whole blood was collected in K2EDTA tubes by collaborating institutions according to the institutions' own protocols. For TCRbeta analysis, collaborators shipped samples as frozen whole blood, isolated PBMCs, or DNA extracted from either of those sample types. Details on this clone: Which antigen it targets is not known. The input lacks base qualities; no much larger clone sits a single base away.

V is pruned by 3 bases and J by 6 bases, leaving 1 base of the junction without a gene match. For CDR1 and CDR2, the germline V gene (reference sequence) lists LGHDT and YNNKEL. The CDR3 numbers 13 residues from cysteine through phenylalanine. Only the CDR3 DNA is retained, 39 bases long and in frame from the first base. Points the paper makes about the study in general: Clinical and demographic metadata were provided uncurated, with the amount varying by source and participant.

The rearranged chain carries TRBV3-1 (or the pseudogene TRBV3-2) and TRBJ2-2; TRBD2 aligns with 7 central bases. Sequencing input: peripheral blood. The sequence was obtained from an elderly woman with acute or convalescent COVID-19. The CDR3 is CASSHRGAGELFF. The nucleotide sequence is TGTGCCAGCAGCCATCGGGGGGCCGGGGAGCTGTTTTTT.